The TCR beta chain under discussion was sequenced for a study of control samples from healthy donors and cancer patients. Assay: immunoSEQ multiplex PCR; the TCRdb copy retains only in-frame clones and omits some. The sample shows approximately 150,000 clones, about 90% of them seen only once. Germline-derived CDR1 and CDR2 are ENHRY and SYGVKD. There are 17 residues in the CDR3. Trimming cost V 3 bases and J 0 bases; bases outside gene matches: 5. The V call is TRBV10-3, the J call TRBJ1-5; 10 bases agree with TRBD1. The receptor's source is a man in his late teens or twenties in good health. Sequenced material: blood. The chain's CDR3 is CAISDPRQGASNQPQHF. Written as DNA, the CDR3 is TGTGCCATCAGTGACCCCCGACAGGGGGCTAGCAATCAGCCCCAGCATTTT.